These T cell receptor beta chains were read from a single sample in a study of cytomegalovirus exposure and HLA in healthy donors. Some clones are missing from TCRdb's copy, which holds only in-frame ones; the method was immunoSEQ multiplex PCR. This table holds about 80,000 clones, approximately 80% found once. Sequencing input: PBMCs. Receptor source: a woman aged 50 to 60 in good health and CMV-seropositive. CDR3s include the opening cysteine and the closing phenylalanine or tryptophan. The order of the fields is D gene, clone size, V gene, J gene, CDR3 DNA, CDR3 protein. The D gene is left open where the match is weak. Clone sizes are given selectively: once, few, many, or a class where the clone is expanded.

TRBD1	NA	TRBV27	TRBJ1-6	TGTGCCAGCAGTTTCATGGCCGGGACAGGGGGTTCACCCCTCCACTTT	CASSFMAGTGGSPLHF
NA	NA	TRBV6-5	TRBJ1-5	TGTGCCAGCAGAACTTCTTGGGGGACTAATCAGCCCCAGCATTTT	CASRTSWGTNQPQHF
TRBD2	once	TRBV5-1	TRBJ2-5	TGCGCCAGCAGCCGGGGGAGGGCCCGGGGGGAGACCCAGTACTTC	CASSRGRARGETQYF
NA	NA	TRBV9	TRBJ1-2	TGTGCCAGCAGCGTAGCGGAGGATGGCTACACCTTC	CASSVAEDGYTF
TRBD1	NA	TRBV7-8	TRBJ1-1	TGTGCCAGCAGCGGGACAGGATTAGGTACTGAAGCTTTCTTT	CASSGTGLGTEAFF
TRBD1	few	TRBV18	TRBJ1-1	TGTGCCAGCTCACCGACAGGGACAGAAGCTTTCTTT	CASSPTGTEAFF
NA	NA	TRBV21-1	TRBJ1-1	TGTGCCAGCAGAGGATGGAAGGGGCGGACTGAAGCTTTCTTT	CASRGWKGRTEAFF
NA	NA	TRBV5-1	TRBJ1-2	TGCGCCAGCAGCTTGAACAGAGCTAACTATGGCTACACCTTC	CASSLNRANYGYTF
TRBD2	NA	TRBV29-1	TRBJ2-3	TGCAGCGTGGAGGGACTAGCGGAGTTTTGGGGCGGCTCAGATACGCAGTATTTT	CSVEGLAEFWGGSDTQYF
NA	NA	TRBV19	TRBJ1-3	TGTGCCAGTAGTATGGGGGCAGTCTCTGGAAACACCATATATTTT	CASSMGAVSGNTIYF
NA	NA	TRBV30	TRBJ2-1	TGTGCCTGGAGTTCCCCCGGGGTAGCGGTGGTTGGATACAATGAGCAGTTCTTC	CAWSSPGVAVVGYNEQFF
TRBD1	NA	TRBV11-2	TRBJ2-1	TGTGCCAGCAGCTTAGGCTCAGGGGGTGAGCAGTTCTTC	CASSLGSGGEQFF
TRBD1	NA	TRBV2	TRBJ1-1	TGTGCCAGCAGCGATACAGGGGAGAACACTGAAGCTTTCTTT	CASSDTGENTEAFF
TRBD2	NA	TRBV9	TRBJ2-3	TGTGCCAGCAGCTCCTGGACTGGCGGGGGGGTGGGTACGCAGTATTTT	CASSSWTGGGVGTQYF
NA	NA	TRBV18	TRBJ2-7	TGTGCCAGCTCACCACGGAGGACGGCAACCTACGAGCAGTACTTC	CASSPRRTATYEQYF
TRBD1	NA	TRBV18	TRBJ2-7	TGTGCCAGCTCACCACAGGGGGCAGGGGAGCAGTACTTC	CASSPQGAGEQYF
TRBD1	NA	TRBV2	TRBJ1-4	TGTGCCAGCAGCGCGGGACAGGGGACAACTAATGAAAAACTGTTTTTT	CASSAGQGTTNEKLFF